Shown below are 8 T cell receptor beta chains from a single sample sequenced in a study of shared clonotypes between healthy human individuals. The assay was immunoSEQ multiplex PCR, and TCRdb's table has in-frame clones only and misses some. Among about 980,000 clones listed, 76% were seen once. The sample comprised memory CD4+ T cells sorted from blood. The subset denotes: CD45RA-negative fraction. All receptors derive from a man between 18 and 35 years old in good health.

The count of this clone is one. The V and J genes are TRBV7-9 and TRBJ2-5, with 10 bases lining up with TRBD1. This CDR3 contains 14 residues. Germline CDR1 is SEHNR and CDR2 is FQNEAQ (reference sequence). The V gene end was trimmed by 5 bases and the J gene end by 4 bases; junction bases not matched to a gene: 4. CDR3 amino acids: CASSHRTGGETQYF. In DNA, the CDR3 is TGTGCCAGCAGCCACCGGACAGGGGGAGAGACCCAGTACTTC.

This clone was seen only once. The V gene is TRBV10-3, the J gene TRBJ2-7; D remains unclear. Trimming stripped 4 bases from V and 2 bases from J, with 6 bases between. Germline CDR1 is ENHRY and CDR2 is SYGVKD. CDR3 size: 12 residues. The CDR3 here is CAISGSTYEQYF. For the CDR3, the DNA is TGTGCCATCAGTGGTAGCACCTACGAGCAGTACTTC.

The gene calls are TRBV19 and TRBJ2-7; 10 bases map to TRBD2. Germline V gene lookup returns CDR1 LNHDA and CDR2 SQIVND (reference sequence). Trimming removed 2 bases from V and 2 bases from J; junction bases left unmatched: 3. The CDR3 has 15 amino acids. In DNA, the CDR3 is TGTGCCAGTAGTATACGGACTAGCGGTACCTACGAGCAGTACTTC. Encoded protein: CASSIRTSGTYEQYF.

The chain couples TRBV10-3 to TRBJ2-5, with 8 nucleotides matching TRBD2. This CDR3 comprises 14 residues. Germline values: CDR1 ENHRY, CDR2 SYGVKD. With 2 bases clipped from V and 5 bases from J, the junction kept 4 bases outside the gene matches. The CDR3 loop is CAISEVGGAETQYF. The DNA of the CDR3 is TGTGCCATCAGTGAGGTCGGGGGGGCGGAGACCCAGTACTTC.

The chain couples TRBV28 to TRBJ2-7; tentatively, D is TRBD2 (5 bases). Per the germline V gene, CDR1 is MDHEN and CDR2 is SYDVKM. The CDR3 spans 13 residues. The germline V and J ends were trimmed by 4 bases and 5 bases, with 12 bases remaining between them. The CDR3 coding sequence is TGTGCCAGCAGTTACCCGGGGATCGACGAGCAGTACTTC. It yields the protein CASSYPGIDEQYF.

DNA for the CDR3: TGTGCCAGCAGCTTGGAAGGGGCAATCTACGAGCAGTACTTC. Translating it yields CASSLEGAIYEQYF. J is TRBJ2-7 and V is TRBV5-7; D possibly corresponds to TRBD1 (5 bases). TRBV5-7 is an ORF; its function is uncertain. This CDR3 has 14 residues. V was shortened by 0 bases and J by 3 bases, with 10 bases between the two germline ends.

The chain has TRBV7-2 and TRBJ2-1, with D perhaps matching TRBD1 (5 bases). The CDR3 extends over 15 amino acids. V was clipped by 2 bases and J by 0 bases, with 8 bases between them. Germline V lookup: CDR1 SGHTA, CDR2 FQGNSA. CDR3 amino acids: CASSLRQSSYNEQFF. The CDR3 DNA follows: TGTGCCAGCAGCTTACGACAGAGCTCCTACAATGAGCAGTTCTTC.

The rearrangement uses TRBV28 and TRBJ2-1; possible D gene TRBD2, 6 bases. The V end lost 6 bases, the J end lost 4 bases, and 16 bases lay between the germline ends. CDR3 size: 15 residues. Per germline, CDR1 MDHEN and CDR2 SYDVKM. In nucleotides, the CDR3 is TGTGCCAGCAGCTCTCTCGGGACTCTGTACAATGAGCAGTTCTTC. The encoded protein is CASSSLGTLYNEQFF.